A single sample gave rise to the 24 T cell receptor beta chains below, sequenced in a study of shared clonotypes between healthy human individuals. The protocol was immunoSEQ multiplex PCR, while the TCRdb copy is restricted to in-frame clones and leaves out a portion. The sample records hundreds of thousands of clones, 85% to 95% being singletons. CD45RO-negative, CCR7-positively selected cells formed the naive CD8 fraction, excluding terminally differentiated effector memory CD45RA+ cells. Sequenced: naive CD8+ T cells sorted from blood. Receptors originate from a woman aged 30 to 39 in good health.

The CDR3: CASSPAGTGLNEQYF. CDR3 nucleotide sequence: TGTGCCAGCAGCCCAGCGGGGACAGGGTTAAACGAGCAGTACTTC. V is TRBV7-9 and J is TRBJ2-7, with 9 bases aligning to TRBD1. The V and J ends lost 5 bases and 5 bases, in that order; junction bases with no gene match: 10. This CDR3 is 15 amino acids long. Germline CDR1 and CDR2: SEHNR and FQNEAQ (reference sequence).

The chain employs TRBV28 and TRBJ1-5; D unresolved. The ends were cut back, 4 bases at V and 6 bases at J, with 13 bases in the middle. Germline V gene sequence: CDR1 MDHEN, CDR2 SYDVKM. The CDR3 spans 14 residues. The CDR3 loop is CASSYDGLGQPQHF. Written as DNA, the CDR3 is TGTGCCAGCAGTTACGACGGGTTAGGTCAGCCCCAGCATTTT.

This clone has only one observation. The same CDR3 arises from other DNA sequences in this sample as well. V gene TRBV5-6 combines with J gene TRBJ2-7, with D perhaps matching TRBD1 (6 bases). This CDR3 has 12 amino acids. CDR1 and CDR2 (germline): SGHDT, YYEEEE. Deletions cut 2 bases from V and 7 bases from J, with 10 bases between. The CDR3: CASSLGGGEQYF. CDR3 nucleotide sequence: TGTGCCAGCAGCTTAGGGGGTGGGGAGCAGTACTTC.

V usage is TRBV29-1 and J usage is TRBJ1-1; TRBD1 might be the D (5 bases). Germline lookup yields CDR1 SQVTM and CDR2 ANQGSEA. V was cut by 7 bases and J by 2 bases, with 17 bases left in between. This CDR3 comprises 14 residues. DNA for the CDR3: TGCAGCGCCCACCGGGACGTCGGTAACACTGAAGCTTTCTTT. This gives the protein CSAHRDVGNTEAFF.

CDR3 sequence reads: CASSFTGGTAVNTEAFF. CDR3 in DNA: TGTGCCAGCAGTTTCACCGGCGGGACGGCGGTGAACACTGAAGCTTTCTTT. J is TRBJ1-1 and V is TRBV27; the D gene is possibly TRBD1 (5 bases). Germline loops: CDR1 MNHEY, CDR2 SMNVEV (reference sequence). CDR3 length equals 17 residues. Trimming removed 3 bases from V and 0 bases from J, with 17 bases in between.

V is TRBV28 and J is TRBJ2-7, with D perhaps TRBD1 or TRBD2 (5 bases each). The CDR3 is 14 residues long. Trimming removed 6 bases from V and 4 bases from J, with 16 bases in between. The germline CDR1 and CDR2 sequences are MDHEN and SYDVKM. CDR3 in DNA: TGTGCCAGCAGGGATTCGTGGGGGTTATACGAGCAGTACTTC. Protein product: CASRDSWGLYEQYF.

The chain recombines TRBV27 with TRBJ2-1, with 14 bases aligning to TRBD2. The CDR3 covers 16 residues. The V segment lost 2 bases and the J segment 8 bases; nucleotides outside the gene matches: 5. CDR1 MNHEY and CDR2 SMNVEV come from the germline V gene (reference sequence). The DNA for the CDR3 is TGTGCCAGCAGTTTAGGGAGACTAGCGGGAGGGGATGAGCAGTTCTTC. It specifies CASSLGRLAGGDEQFF.

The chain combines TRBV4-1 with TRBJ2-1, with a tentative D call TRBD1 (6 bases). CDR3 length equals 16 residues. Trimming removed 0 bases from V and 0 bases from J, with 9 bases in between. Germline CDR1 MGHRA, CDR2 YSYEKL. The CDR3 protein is CASSQEGGASYNEQFF. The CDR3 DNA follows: TGCGCCAGCAGCCAAGAAGGGGGTGCCTCCTACAATGAGCAGTTCTTC.

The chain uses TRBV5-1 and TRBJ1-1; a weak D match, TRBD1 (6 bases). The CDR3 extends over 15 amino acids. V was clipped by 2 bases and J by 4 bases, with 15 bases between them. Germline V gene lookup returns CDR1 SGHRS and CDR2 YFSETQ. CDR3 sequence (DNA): TGCGCCAGCAGCTTAGAAGGGGGTTTAGCCACTGAAGCTTTCTTT. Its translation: CASSLEGGLATEAFF.

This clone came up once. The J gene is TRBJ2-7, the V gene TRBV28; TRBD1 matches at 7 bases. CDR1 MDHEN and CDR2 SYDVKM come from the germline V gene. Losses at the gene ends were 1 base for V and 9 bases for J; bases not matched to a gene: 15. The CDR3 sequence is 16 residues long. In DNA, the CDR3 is TGTGCCAGCAGTTTATTGCTGACCGACCGACAGGGCAGGCAGTACTTC. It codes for CASSLLLTDRQGRQYF.

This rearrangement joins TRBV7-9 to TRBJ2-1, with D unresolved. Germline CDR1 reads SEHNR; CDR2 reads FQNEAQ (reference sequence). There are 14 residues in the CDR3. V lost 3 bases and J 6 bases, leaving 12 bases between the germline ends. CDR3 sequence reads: CASSLAIPGNEQFF. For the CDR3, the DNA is TGTGCCAGCAGCTTGGCAATCCCGGGCAATGAGCAGTTCTTC.

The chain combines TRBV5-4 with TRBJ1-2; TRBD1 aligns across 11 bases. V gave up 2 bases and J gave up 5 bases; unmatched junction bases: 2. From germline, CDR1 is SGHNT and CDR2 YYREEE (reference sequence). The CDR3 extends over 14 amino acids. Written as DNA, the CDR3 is TGTGCCAGCAGCTTCCGGGACAGGGGGTATGGCTACACCTTC. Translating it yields CASSFRDRGYGYTF.

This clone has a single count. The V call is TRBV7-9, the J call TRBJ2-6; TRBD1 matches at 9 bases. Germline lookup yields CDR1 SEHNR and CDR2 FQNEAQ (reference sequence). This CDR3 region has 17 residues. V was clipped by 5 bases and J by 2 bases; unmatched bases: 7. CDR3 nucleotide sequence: TGTGCCAGCAGCCCTACAGGGGGCGAGCCTGGGGCCAACGTCCTGACTTTC. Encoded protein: CASSPTGGEPGANVLTF.

Here the CDR3 DNA reads TGTGCCAGTAGTATCATCAGGGGCGGAGAGCCCCAGCATTTT. It specifies CASSIIRGGEPQHF. The chain couples TRBV19 to TRBJ1-5, with D perhaps TRBD1 (6 bases). The germline CDR1 and CDR2 sequences are LNHDA and SQIVND (reference sequence). The CDR3 has 14 residues. Trimming removed 3 bases from V and 8 bases from J, with 14 bases in between.

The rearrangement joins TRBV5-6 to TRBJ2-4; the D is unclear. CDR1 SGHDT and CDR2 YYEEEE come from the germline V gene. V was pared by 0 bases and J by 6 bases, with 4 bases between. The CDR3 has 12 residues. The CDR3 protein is CASSLGGNIQYF. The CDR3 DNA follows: TGTGCCAGCAGCTTGGGTGGAAACATTCAGTACTTC.

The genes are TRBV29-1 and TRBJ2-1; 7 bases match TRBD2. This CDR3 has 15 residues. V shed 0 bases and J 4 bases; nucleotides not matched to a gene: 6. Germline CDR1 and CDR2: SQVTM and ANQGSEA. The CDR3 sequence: CSVEDNREEYNEQFF. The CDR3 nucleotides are TGCAGCGTTGAAGATAACCGGGAGGAGTACAATGAGCAGTTCTTC.

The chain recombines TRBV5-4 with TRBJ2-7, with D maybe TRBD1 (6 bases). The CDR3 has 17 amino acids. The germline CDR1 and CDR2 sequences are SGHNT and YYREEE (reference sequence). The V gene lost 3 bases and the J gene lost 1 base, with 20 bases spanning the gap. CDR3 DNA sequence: TGTGCCAGCAGCTCCCTAACCTATCAGGGGAAGTCCTACGAGCAGTACTTC. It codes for CASSSLTYQGKSYEQYF.

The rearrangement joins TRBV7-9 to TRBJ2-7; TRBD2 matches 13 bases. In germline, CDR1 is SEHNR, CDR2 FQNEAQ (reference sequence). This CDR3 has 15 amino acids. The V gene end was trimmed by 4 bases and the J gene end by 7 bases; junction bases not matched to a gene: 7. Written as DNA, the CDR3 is TGTGCCAGCAGCTCACTAGCGGGAGGGCTCCGGGAGCAGTACTTC. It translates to CASSSLAGGLREQYF.

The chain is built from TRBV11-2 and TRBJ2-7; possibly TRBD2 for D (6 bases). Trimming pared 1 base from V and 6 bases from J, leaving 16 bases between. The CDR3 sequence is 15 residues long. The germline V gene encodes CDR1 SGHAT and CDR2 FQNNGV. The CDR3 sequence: CASSLVGGVEGEQYF. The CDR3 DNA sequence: TGTGCCAGCAGCTTAGTCGGCGGGGTGGAGGGCGAGCAGTACTTC.

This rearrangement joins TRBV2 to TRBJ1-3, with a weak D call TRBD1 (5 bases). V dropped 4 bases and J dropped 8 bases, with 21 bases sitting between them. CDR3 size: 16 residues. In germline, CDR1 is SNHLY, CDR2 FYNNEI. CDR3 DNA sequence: TGTGCCAGCAGTGCTAAGGGACTGCCCGAGAGGGACACCATATATTTT. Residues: CASSAKGLPERDTIYF.

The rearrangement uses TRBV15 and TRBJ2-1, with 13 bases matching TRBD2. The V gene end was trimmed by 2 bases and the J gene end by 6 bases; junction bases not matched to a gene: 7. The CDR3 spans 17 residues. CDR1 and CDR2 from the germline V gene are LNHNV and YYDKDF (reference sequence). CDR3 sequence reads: CATSRLVGTSGTNEQFF. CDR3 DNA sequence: TGTGCCACCAGCAGACTGGTCGGGACTAGCGGGACCAATGAGCAGTTCTTC.

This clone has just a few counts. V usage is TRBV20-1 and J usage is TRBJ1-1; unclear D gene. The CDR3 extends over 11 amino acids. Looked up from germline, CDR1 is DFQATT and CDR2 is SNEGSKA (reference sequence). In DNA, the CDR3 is TGCAGCCTAAGAATGAACACTGAAGCTTTCTTT. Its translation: CSLRMNTEAFF.

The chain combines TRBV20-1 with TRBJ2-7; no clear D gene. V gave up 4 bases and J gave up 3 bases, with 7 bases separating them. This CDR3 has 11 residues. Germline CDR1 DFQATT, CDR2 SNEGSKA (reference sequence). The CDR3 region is CSAKTSYEQYF. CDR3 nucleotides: TGCAGTGCTAAAACAAGCTACGAGCAGTACTTC.

The CDR3 sequence is CASSLGQGGNIQYF. The CDR3 DNA follows: TGTGCCAGCAGTTTGGGGCAGGGGGGAAACATTCAGTACTTC. The V gene is TRBV6-5, the J gene TRBJ2-4, with a possible D match to TRBD1 (7 bases). CDR1 MNHEY and CDR2 SVGAGI come from the germline V gene. The CDR3 totals 14 residues. The V end was cut by 4 bases, the J end by 6 bases, with 13 bases between.